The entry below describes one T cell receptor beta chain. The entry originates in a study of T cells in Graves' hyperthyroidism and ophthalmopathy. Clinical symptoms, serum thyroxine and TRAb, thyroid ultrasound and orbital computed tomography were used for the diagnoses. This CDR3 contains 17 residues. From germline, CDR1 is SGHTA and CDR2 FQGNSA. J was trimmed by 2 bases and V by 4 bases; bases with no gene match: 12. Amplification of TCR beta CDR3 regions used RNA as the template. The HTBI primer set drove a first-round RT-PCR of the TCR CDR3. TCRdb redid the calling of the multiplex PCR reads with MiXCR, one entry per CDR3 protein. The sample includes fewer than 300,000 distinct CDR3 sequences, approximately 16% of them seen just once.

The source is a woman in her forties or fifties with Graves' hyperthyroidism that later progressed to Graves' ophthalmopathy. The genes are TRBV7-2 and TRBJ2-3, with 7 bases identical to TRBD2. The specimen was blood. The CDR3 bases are TGTGCCAGCAGCTCATATGCCCCAGCGGGAATCACAGATACGCAGTATTTT. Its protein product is CASSSYAPAGITDTQYF.